The source of this T cell receptor beta chain is a study of cytomegalovirus exposure and HLA in healthy donors. Study overall: Assignment to the Caucasian-associated ancestry cluster applied to roughly 80% of the roughly 400 genotyped donors. Study results and caveats: Many donors carried some public TCRs, although rarity characterized most TCR sequences.

For this clone: Its cognate antigen is unknown.

Germline V gives CDR1 SGHTA, CDR2 FQGTGA. The CDR3 covers 14 residues. J lost 9 bases, V lost 7 bases, and 5 bases had no gene match. This PCR relied on a set of 60 Vbeta primers and 13 Jbeta primers. Assay used: immunoSEQ multiplex PCR; TCRdb lists only in-frame clones, some missing. This sample yields some 78,000 clones, of which over 70% are seen a single time; about 23% belongs to the top ten. The sequence was obtained from a woman aged 50 to 60 in good health and CMV-seropositive. This chain joins TRBV7-3 and TRBJ2-1, with 14 nucleotides matching TRBD2. Sample: PBMCs. In nucleotides, the CDR3 is TGTGCCAGCACCCCCGGGACTAGCGGGAGTGAGCAGTTCTTC. Amino acids: CASTPGTSGSEQFF.